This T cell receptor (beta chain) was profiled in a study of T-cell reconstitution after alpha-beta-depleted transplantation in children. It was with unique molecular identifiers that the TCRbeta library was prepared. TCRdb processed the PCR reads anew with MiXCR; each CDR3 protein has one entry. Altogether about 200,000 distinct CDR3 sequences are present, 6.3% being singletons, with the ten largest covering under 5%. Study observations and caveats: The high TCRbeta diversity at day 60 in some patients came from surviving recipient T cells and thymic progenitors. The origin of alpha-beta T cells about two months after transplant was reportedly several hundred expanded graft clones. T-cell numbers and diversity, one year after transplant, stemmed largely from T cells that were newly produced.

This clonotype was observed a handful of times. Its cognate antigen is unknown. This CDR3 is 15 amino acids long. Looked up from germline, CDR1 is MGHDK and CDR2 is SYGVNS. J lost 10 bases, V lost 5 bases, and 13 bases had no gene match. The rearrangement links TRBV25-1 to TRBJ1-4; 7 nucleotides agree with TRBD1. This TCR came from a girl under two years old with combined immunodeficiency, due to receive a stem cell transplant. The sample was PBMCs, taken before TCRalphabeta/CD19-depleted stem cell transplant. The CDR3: CASSTRQGRPVKLFF. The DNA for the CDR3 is TGTGCCAGCAGTACACGACAGGGTCGCCCTGTAAAACTGTTTTTT.